These T cell receptor beta chains were read from a single sample in a study of identical twins. TCRdb redid the calling of the 5' RACE reads with MiXCR, one entry per CDR3 protein. This sample has 140,000 to 150,000 distinct CDR3 sequences; roughly 3.5% occur once, and the top ten carry around 8%. Sequenced: memory T cells sorted from blood. The source of these receptors is a man younger than 35 in good health. The CDR3 runs from the conserved cysteine through the conserved F or W. Fields, in order: V gene, clone size, J gene, D gene, CDR3 DNA, CDR3 protein. The D gene is left open where the match is weak. Clone size is not always given. Where it is, it says once, few, many or a class for expanded clones.

v_call: TRBV20-1
clone_size: .
j_call: TRBJ2-7
d_call: TRBD2
cdr3_nt: TGCAGTGCAATAAATCCGGGACTAGCGGGAGACGAGCAGTACTTC
cdr3_aa: CSAINPGLAGDEQYF

v_call: TRBV2
clone_size: many
j_call: TRBJ1-6
d_call: .
cdr3_nt: TGTGCCAGCAGTAAGACAGGAATAGCTTCACCCCTCCACTTT
cdr3_aa: CASSKTGIASPLHF

v_call: TRBV18
clone_size: .
j_call: TRBJ2-5
d_call: .
cdr3_nt: TGTGCCAGCTCACCGCCTAGTGGGCGAGAGACCCAGTACTTC
cdr3_aa: CASSPPSGRETQYF

v_call: TRBV11-1
clone_size: many
j_call: TRBJ2-5
d_call: TRBD2
cdr3_nt: TGTGCCAGCAGCTTAAAGCTAGCGGGAGTACAAGAGACCCAGTACTTC
cdr3_aa: CASSLKLAGVQETQYF

v_call: TRBV7-2
clone_size: many
j_call: TRBJ1-2
d_call: .
cdr3_nt: TGTGCCAGCAGCTTATCTAATGTGGCAGCTTATGGCTACACCTTC
cdr3_aa: CASSLSNVAAYGYTF

v_call: TRBV3-1
clone_size: many
j_call: TRBJ2-4
d_call: .
cdr3_nt: TGTGCCAGCAGCCAAATACCACGCGGAAAGAAAAACATTCAGTACTTC
cdr3_aa: CASSQIPRGKKNIQYF

v_call: TRBV29-1
clone_size: many
j_call: TRBJ2-3
d_call: TRBD2
cdr3_nt: TGCAGCGTTGAGGGGCTAGCGGGACACACAGATACGCAGTATTTT
cdr3_aa: CSVEGLAGHTDTQYF

v_call: TRBV15
clone_size: many
j_call: TRBJ2-3
d_call: TRBD2
cdr3_nt: TGTGCCACCACCCCTGGGGGGACTAGACCAGATACGCAGTATTTT
cdr3_aa: CATTPGGTRPDTQYF

v_call: TRBV19
clone_size: many
j_call: TRBJ1-5
d_call: TRBD1
cdr3_nt: TGTGCCAGTAGTGAGTCAGACAGGGGACCCCAGCATTTT
cdr3_aa: CASSESDRGPQHF

v_call: TRBV12-3/TRBV12-4
clone_size: .
j_call: TRBJ2-1
d_call: .
cdr3_nt: TGTGCCAGCAGTTTAAACCCTCTCGGCGGAAGCTCCTACAATGAGCAGTTCTTC
cdr3_aa: CASSLNPLGGSSYNEQFF

v_call: TRBV6-5
clone_size: .
j_call: TRBJ1-6
d_call: TRBD1
cdr3_nt: TGTGCCAGCAGGCGACAGGGTTCACCCCTCCACTTT
cdr3_aa: CASRRQGSPLHF

v_call: TRBV10-3
clone_size: many
j_call: TRBJ2-3
d_call: .
cdr3_nt: TGTGCCATCAGTGGCAACACTAGACGGGAGATAGCAGATACGCAGTATTTT
cdr3_aa: CAISGNTRREIADTQYF

v_call: TRBV6-5
clone_size: many
j_call: TRBJ2-2
d_call: TRBD1
cdr3_nt: TGTGCCAGCAGTTACAGGGACAGATCTAACACCGGGGAGCTGTTTTTT
cdr3_aa: CASSYRDRSNTGELFF

v_call: TRBV10-3
clone_size: many
j_call: TRBJ2-3
d_call: TRBD1
cdr3_nt: TGTGCCACCTACAACGGACAGGGGAGCACAGATACGCAGTATTTT
cdr3_aa: CATYNGQGSTDTQYF

v_call: TRBV7-2
clone_size: many
j_call: TRBJ2-6
d_call: TRBD2
cdr3_nt: TGTGCCAGCAGCGTAACTAGCGGCAGTTCTGGGGCCAACGTCCTGACTTTC
cdr3_aa: CASSVTSGSSGANVLTF

v_call: TRBV20-1
clone_size: many
j_call: TRBJ2-1
d_call: TRBD2
cdr3_nt: TGCAGTGCTCGCAGACTAGCGGGAGGTATTAGGAATGAGCAGTTCTTC
cdr3_aa: CSARRLAGGIRNEQFF

v_call: TRBV5-5
clone_size: many
j_call: TRBJ2-4
d_call: TRBD2
cdr3_nt: TGTGCCAGCAGCTTGGGGGTAGCGGGAATTCGGAACATTCAGTACTTC
cdr3_aa: CASSLGVAGIRNIQYF

v_call: TRBV7-8
clone_size: many
j_call: TRBJ2-5
d_call: .
cdr3_nt: TGTGCCAGCAGCCGACCCCCGGAGACCCAGTACTTC
cdr3_aa: CASSRPPETQYF

v_call: TRBV27
clone_size: many
j_call: TRBJ2-5
d_call: .
cdr3_nt: TGTGCCAGCAGTTCGCTAGGGGGAGGAGAGACCCAGTACTTC
cdr3_aa: CASSSLGGGETQYF

v_call: TRBV5-1
clone_size: many
j_call: TRBJ2-3
d_call: .
cdr3_nt: TGCGCCAGCAGCTTGGACAGAGGACCAGATACGCAGTATTTT
cdr3_aa: CASSLDRGPDTQYF

v_call: TRBV24-1
clone_size: few
j_call: TRBJ2-5
d_call: .
cdr3_nt: TGTGCCACCAGTGTGGGGGAGTGGGGTAGAGGAGAGACCCAGTACTTC
cdr3_aa: CATSVGEWGRGETQYF

v_call: TRBV7-2
clone_size: many
j_call: TRBJ2-4
d_call: TRBD2
cdr3_nt: TGTGCCAGCAGCTTAGCGGTAGCGGGAGGGGTAGCCAAAAACATTCAGTACTTC
cdr3_aa: CASSLAVAGGVAKNIQYF

v_call: TRBV10-3
clone_size: many
j_call: TRBJ1-1
d_call: .
cdr3_nt: TGTGCCATCAGTGAGTCAGGGGCCCCACGGTACACTGAAGCTTTCTTT
cdr3_aa: CAISESGAPRYTEAFF

v_call: TRBV2
clone_size: once
j_call: TRBJ2-2
d_call: .
cdr3_nt: TGTGCCAGCCTAGGGTCGAACACCGGGGAGCTGTTTTTT
cdr3_aa: CASLGSNTGELFF

v_call: TRBV7-2
clone_size: .
j_call: TRBJ1-1
d_call: .
cdr3_nt: TGTGCCAGCAGCTTAAGCGGCCCGCGAAGTGAAGCTTTCTTT
cdr3_aa: CASSLSGPRSEAFF

v_call: TRBV24-1
clone_size: many
j_call: TRBJ2-1
d_call: TRBD1
cdr3_nt: TGTGCCACCAGTGATAAACCGGGACAGGGTCGCAATGAGCAGTTCTTC
cdr3_aa: CATSDKPGQGRNEQFF

v_call: TRBV18
clone_size: many
j_call: TRBJ1-6
d_call: .
cdr3_nt: TGTGCCAGCACCTCAGGTGGAGGCAATTCACCCCTCCACTTT
cdr3_aa: CASTSGGGNSPLHF